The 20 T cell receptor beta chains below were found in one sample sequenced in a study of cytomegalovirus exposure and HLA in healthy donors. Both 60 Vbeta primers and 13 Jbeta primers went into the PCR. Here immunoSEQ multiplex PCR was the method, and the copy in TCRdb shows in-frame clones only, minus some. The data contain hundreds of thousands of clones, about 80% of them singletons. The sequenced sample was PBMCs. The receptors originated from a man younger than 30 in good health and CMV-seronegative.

CDR3 in amino acids: CASSPDRTGNEKLFF. The CDR3 coding sequence is TGTGCCAGCAGCCCGGACAGGACGGGTAATGAAAAACTGTTTTTT. The V gene is TRBV7-9, the J gene TRBJ1-4; TRBD1 matches at 7 bases. The CDR3 has 15 amino acids. Germline loops: CDR1 SEHNR, CDR2 FQNEAQ (reference sequence). V was pared by 5 bases and J by 4 bases, with 7 bases of the junction left unmatched.

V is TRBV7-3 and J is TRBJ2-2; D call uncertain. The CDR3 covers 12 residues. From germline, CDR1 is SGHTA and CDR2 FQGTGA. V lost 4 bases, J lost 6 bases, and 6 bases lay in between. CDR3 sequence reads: CASSSRAGELFF. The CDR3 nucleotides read TGTGCCAGCAGCTCCCGGGCCGGGGAGCTGTTTTTT.

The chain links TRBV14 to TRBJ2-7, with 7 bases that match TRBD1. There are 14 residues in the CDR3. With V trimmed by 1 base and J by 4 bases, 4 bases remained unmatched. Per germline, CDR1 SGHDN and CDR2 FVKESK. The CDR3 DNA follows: TGTGCCAGCAGCCAAGGTTACAGGGGATACGAGCAGTACTTC. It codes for CASSQGYRGYEQYF.

The CDR3 DNA is TGTGCCAGCAGTTCTCAACTATCGACAGAGAACTATGGCTACACCTTC. This translates into CASSSQLSTENYGYTF. The rearrangement uses TRBV6-5 and TRBJ1-2; D may be TRBD1 (5 bases). V lost 4 bases, J lost 2 bases, and 17 bases lay in between. CDR1 is MNHEY, CDR2 SVGAGI, per germline. The CDR3 runs 16 residues.

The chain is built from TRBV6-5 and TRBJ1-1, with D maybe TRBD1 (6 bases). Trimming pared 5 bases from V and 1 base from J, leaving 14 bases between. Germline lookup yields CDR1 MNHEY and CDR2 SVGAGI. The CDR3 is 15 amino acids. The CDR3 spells CASSVDTGSNTEAFF. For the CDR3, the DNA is TGTGCCAGCAGTGTCGACACAGGGTCGAACACTGAAGCTTTCTTT.

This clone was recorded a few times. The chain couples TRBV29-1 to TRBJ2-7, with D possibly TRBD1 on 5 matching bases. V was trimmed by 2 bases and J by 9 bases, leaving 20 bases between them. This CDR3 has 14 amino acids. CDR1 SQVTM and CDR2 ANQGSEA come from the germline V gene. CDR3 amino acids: CSVEIGHGSDGQYF. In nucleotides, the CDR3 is TGCAGCGTTGAAATCGGACATGGATCGGACGGGCAGTACTTC.

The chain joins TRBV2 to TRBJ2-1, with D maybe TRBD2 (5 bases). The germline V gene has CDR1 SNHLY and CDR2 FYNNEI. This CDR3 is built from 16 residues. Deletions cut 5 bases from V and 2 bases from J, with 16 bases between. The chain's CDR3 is CASSHTGINTYNEQFF. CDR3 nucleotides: TGTGCCAGCAGTCACACCGGGATTAACACCTACAATGAGCAGTTCTTC. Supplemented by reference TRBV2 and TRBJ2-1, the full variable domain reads EPEVTQTPSHQVTQMGQEVILRCVPISNHLYFYWYRQILGQKVEFLVSFYNNEISEKSEIFDDQFSVERPDGSNFTLKIRSTKLEDSAMYFCASSHTGINTYNEQFFGPGTRLTVL.

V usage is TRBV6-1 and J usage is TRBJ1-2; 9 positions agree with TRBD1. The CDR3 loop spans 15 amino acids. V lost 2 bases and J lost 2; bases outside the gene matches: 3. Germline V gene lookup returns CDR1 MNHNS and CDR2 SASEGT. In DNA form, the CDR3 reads TGTGCCAGCAGTGAATTCGACAGGGGGAACTATGGCTACACCTTC. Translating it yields CASSEFDRGNYGYTF.

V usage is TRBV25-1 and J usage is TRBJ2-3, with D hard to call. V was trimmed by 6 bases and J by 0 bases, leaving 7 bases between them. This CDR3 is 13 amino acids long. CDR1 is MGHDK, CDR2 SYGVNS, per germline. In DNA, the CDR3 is TGTGCCAGCAGGCGTCCCAGCACAGATACGCAGTATTTT. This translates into CASRRPSTDTQYF.

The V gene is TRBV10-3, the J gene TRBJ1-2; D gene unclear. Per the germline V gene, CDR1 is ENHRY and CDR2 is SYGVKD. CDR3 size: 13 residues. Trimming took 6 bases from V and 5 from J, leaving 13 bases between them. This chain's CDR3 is CAISGGRGYGYTF. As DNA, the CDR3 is TGTGCCATCAGCGGAGGACGGGGTTATGGCTACACCTTC.

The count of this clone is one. The CDR3 is CASSDSQGMNTEAFF. DNA for the CDR3: TGCGCCAGCAGCGACTCACAGGGTATGAACACTGAAGCTTTCTTT. The chain recombines TRBV4-1 with TRBJ1-1; maybe TRBD1 (6 bases). The CDR3 is 15 amino acids. Per the germline V gene, CDR1 is MGHRA and CDR2 is YSYEKL. The V end lost 5 bases, the J end lost 0 bases, and 13 bases lay between the germline ends.

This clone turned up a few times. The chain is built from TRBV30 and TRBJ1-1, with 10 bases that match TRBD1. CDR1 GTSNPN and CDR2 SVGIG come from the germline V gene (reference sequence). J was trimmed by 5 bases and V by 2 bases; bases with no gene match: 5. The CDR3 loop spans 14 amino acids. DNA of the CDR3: TGTGCCTGGAGTCCCGGACAGGGGGTAACTGAAGCTTTCTTT. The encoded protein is CAWSPGQGVTEAFF.

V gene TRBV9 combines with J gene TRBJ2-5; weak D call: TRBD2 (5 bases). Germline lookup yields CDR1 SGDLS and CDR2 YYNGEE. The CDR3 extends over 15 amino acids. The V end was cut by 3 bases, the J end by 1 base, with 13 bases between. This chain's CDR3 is CASSGQGGLQETQYF. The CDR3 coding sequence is TGTGCCAGCAGCGGCCAAGGCGGGCTCCAAGAGACCCAGTACTTC.

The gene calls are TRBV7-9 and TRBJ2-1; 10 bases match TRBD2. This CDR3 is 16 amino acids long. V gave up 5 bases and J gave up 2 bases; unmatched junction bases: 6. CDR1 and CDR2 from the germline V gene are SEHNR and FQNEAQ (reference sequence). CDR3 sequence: CASSPIGTSAYNEQFF. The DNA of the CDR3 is TGTGCCAGCAGCCCAATAGGGACTAGCGCCTACAATGAGCAGTTCTTC.

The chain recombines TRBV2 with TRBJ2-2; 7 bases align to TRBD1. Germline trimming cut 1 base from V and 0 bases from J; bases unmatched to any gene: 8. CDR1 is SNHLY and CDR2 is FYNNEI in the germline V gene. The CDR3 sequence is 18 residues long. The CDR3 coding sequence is TGTGCCAGCAGTGAAGGACAGGGCACCATAACGAACACCGGGGAGCTGTTTTTT. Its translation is CASSEGQGTITNTGELFF.

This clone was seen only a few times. CDR3 DNA: TGTGCCAGCAAGATAGGAGAGGCTTTCTTT. The encoded protein is CASKIGEAFF. The chain is built from TRBV6-1 and TRBJ1-1; D is undetermined. Per the germline V gene, CDR1 is MNHNS and CDR2 is SASEGT. CDR3 length: 10 residues. V lost 7 bases and J 11 bases, leaving 11 bases between the germline ends.

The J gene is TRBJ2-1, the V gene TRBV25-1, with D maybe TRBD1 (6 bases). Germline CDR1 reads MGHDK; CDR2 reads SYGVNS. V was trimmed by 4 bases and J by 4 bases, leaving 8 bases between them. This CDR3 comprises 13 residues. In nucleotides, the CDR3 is TGTGCCAGCAGTGGGACAGTTTACAATGAGCAGTTCTTC. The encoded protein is CASSGTVYNEQFF.

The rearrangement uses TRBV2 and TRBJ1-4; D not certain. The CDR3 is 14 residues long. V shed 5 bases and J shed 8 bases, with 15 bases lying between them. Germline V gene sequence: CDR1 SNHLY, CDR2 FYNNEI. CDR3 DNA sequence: TGTGCCAGCAGTCTGGACGGAGCGGCGGAAAAACTGTTTTTT. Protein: CASSLDGAAEKLFF.

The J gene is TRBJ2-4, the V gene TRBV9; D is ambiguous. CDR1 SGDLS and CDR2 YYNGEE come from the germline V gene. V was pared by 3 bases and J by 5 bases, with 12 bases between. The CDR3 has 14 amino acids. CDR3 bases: TGTGCCAGCAGCGGAACGACTGGAGAAAACATTCAGTACTTC. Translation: CASSGTTGENIQYF. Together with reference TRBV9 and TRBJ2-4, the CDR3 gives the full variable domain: DSGVTQTPKHLITATGQRVTLRCSPRSGDLSVYWYQQSLDQGLQFLIQYYNGEERAKGNILERFSAQQFPDLHSELNLSSLELGDSALYFCASSGTTGENIQYFGAGTRLSVL.

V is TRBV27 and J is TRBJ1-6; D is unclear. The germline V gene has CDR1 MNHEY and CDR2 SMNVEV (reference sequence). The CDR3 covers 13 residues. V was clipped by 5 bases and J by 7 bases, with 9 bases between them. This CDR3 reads CASSVLGNSPLHF. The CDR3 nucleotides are TGTGCCAGCAGTGTACTAGGGAATTCACCCCTCCACTTT.